This T cell receptor (beta chain) is drawn from a study of CD8+CD57+ T cells in acquired aplastic anemia. Study overall: Sorted CD4+ and CD8+ cells gave an average of 3.2 ug of DNA.

Many counts were recorded for this clonotype. Profiling that covered TCR beta VDJ and CDR3 relied on genomic DNA as its template. TCRdb reanalysed the reads using MiXCR and keeps one entry per CDR3 protein. The data show a few hundred thousand distinct CDR3 sequences, 40% to 60% seen once. Flow cytometry had shown expanded CD8+CD57+ cells in the patients chosen for sequencing. There are 13 residues in the CDR3. Unmatched junction bases numbered 5, after V lost 6 bases and J lost 5 bases. The TCR comes from a human donor with aplastic anemia. The J gene is TRBJ2-3, the V gene TRBV12-3 or TRBV12-4; 7 nucleotides align to TRBD1. The sample consisted of sorted CD4+, CD8+, or CD8+CD57+ T cells (not recorded which) from PBMCs. The CDR3 loop is CASSRDREDTQYF. The DNA for the CDR3 is TGTGCCAGCAGCCGAGACAGGGAAGATACGCAGTATTTT.